This T cell receptor (beta chain) is drawn from a study of blood T cell repertoires in COVID-19 (dated by TCRdb to about 2020). Context from the whole study: The collaborator samples originated in the United States, Italy and Spain and spanned the acute and convalescent phases of COVID-19. The prospective study material was composed of cDNA or gDNA derived from T cells, B-cell-depleted T cells, or PBMCs. The dataset comprised deeply sampled blood TCRbeta repertoires from subjects exposed to, actively infected with, or recovered from COVID-19. The repertoires were released in a freely available public database intended as a resource for research on the immune response to SARS-CoV-2. Samples were obtained from the ongoing ImmuneRACE study (first 160 participants) and from 1,200 or so subjects provided by 6 global collaborators. Nearly every sample came with metadata listing a de-identified subject ID, COVID-19 status, age in years and sex. Where HLA class I and class II types were available, the types were taken from metadata supplied by the sample provider, not from assay-based typing.

Based on the germline V gene, the CDR1 and CDR2 sequences are ENHRY and SYGVKD. V loses 6 bases of germline sequence and J loses 1 base, and the interval between the two ends is 18 bases. Taken from cysteine to phenylalanine, the CDR3 has 16 residues. Here the CDR3 DNA is all that survives: 48 bases in frame from base 1. With respect to this clone: Its antigen remains unidentified. Nothing much larger sits one base from this clone, and base qualities are not available.

The full study reports these points: The amount of clinical and demographic metadata varied by source and participant and was provided uncurated.

TCRbeta CDR3 regions were amplified from genomic DNA by means of the immunoSEQ Assay, a bias-controlled multiplex PCR. The authors processed their data as follows. Nucleated cell counts per sample were estimated from amplification of reference gene primers within the assay. To quantify the absolute abundance of each unique TCRbeta CDR3 rearrangement, sequence reads were collapsed and filtered. For each sample, productive Simpson clonality was calculated as the square root of Simpson's diversity index across productive rearrangements. Sourced from immuneACCESS, this table was stored by TCRdb with only in-frame sequences that have V and J called. A share of the clones is absent; for the studies checked, an unresolved V gene accounts for under half, and the remainder has no known explanation. That table supplies the V and J calls and clone size; D and trimming were determined from the DNA. The sample data list under 300,000 clones, and approximately 84% of these were observed just once. The ten largest clonotypes hold approximately 15% of the sample.

In the prospective study, participants were about 18 to 90 years old, resided in under 30 geographic areas of the United States, and were enrolled through a virtual design. To assign participants to cohorts, the prospective study relied on clinical history that participants themselves reported in a screening survey and a study questionnaire. ImmuneRACE Cohort 3 recovered participants were defined by two consecutive negative NP/OP PCR tests, healthcare professional clearance, or symptom resolution. Mobile phlebotomists in the prospective study collected whole blood, serum and a nasopharyngeal or oropharyngeal swab from every participant. Prospective study participants could optionally give additional blood draws and questionnaires over a 2-month period. Blood samples from the prospective study were shipped frozen or at room temperature prior to DNA extraction.

The receptor was isolated from a middle-aged man who had recovered from COVID-19. The source material was PBMCs or T cells enriched from blood (not recorded which). Recombination connected TRBV10-3 to TRBJ1-1; a confident D gene designation cannot be given. This receptor carries the CDR3 CAIRPSAGIANTEAFF. The DNA sequence follows: TGTGCCATCAGACCATCGGCCGGTATAGCGAACACTGAAGCTTTCTTT.